This is a list of T cell receptor beta chains from one sample in a study of blood T cell repertoires in COVID-19. This table comes from immunoSEQ multiplex PCR, and its TCRdb copy is limited to in-frame clones, with some not included. The table includes 180,000 or so clones, roughly 84% detected once. Sample: PBMCs or T cells enriched from blood (not recorded which). Receptor source: a human donor with acute COVID-19. The donor label of this sample is uncertain. Each CDR3 is given with its conserved first and last residue. Fields, in order: clone size, D gene, J gene, CDR3 length, V gene, CDR3 DNA, CDR3 protein. A D gene is named only where the DNA matches it firmly. The size of a clone is reported for some rows only, either as once, few or many, or as a class for expanded clones.

clone size: -; D gene: -; J gene: TRBJ2-7; CDR3 length: 16; V gene: TRBV9; CDR3 DNA: TGTGCCAGCAGCGTAGACCTCCGACAGAGCTCCTACGAGCAGTACTTC; CDR3 protein: CASSVDLRQSSYEQYF
clone size: -; D gene: -; J gene: TRBJ1-3; CDR3 length: 15; V gene: TRBV15; CDR3 DNA: TGTGCCACCAGCAGAGAGGGAGGGTATGGAAACACCATATATTTT; CDR3 protein: CATSREGGYGNTIYF
clone size: -; D gene: TRBD1; J gene: TRBJ2-7; CDR3 length: 16; V gene: TRBV27; CDR3 DNA: TGTGCCAGCAGTTCGGGTGCTTGGGACAGCGTTCGGGAGCAGTACTTC; CDR3 protein: CASSSGAWDSVREQYF
clone size: -; D gene: TRBD2; J gene: TRBJ2-5; CDR3 length: 15; V gene: TRBV30; CDR3 DNA: TGTGCCTGGAGTGTAGTAGCGGGGTGGCAAGAGACCCAGTACTTC; CDR3 protein: CAWSVVAGWQETQYF
clone size: -; D gene: TRBD2; J gene: TRBJ2-5; CDR3 length: 15; V gene: TRBV19; CDR3 DNA: TGTGCCAGTGCGGGACTAGCGGGGGGTGGGGAGACCCAGTACTTC; CDR3 protein: CASAGLAGGGETQYF
clone size: -; D gene: TRBD2; J gene: TRBJ2-7; CDR3 length: 14; V gene: TRBV11-2; CDR3 DNA: TGTGCCAGCAGCCTCGGGCTAGCGGGATCCGAGCAGTACTTC; CDR3 protein: CASSLGLAGSEQYF
clone size: -; D gene: -; J gene: TRBJ2-1; CDR3 length: 12; V gene: TRBV5-1; CDR3 DNA: TGCGCCAGCAGAAACCCAACTAGTGGACAGTTCTTC; CDR3 protein: CASRNPTSGQFF
clone size: -; D gene: -; J gene: TRBJ2-7; CDR3 length: 13; V gene: TRBV3-1/TRBV3-2; CDR3 DNA: TGTGCCAGCAGCCGAATAGGGGGAAGGGGGCAGTACTTC; CDR3 protein: CASSRIGGRGQYF
clone size: -; D gene: -; J gene: TRBJ2-1; CDR3 length: 14; V gene: TRBV5-1; CDR3 DNA: TGCGCCAGCAGCCCCGGGACTCTATACAATGAGCAGTTCTTC; CDR3 protein: CASSPGTLYNEQFF
clone size: -; D gene: TRBD1; J gene: TRBJ2-7; CDR3 length: 12; V gene: TRBV27; CDR3 DNA: TGTGCCAGCAGTTCCGGACAGGGGAATTTGTACTTC; CDR3 protein: CASSSGQGNLYF
clone size: -; D gene: -; J gene: TRBJ1-2; CDR3 length: 13; V gene: TRBV12-3/TRBV12-4; CDR3 DNA: TGTGCCAGCAGTTTAACAGGGAAATATGGCTACACCTTC; CDR3 protein: CASSLTGKYGYTF
clone size: -; D gene: -; J gene: TRBJ2-1; CDR3 length: 14; V gene: TRBV28; CDR3 DNA: TGTGCCAGCACTTCCTCCTTGGGAGCGGCGACGGAGTTCTTC; CDR3 protein: CASTSSLGAATEFF
clone size: few; D gene: -; J gene: TRBJ1-5; CDR3 length: 15; V gene: TRBV30; CDR3 DNA: TGTGCCTGGAGCCCTCATTCAGGGGCCAATCAGCCCCAGCATTTT; CDR3 protein: CAWSPHSGANQPQHF
clone size: -; D gene: -; J gene: TRBJ2-3; CDR3 length: 13; V gene: TRBV6-2/TRBV6-3; CDR3 DNA: TGTGCCAGCAGTCTCGTGAGCACAGATACGCAGTATTTT; CDR3 protein: CASSLVSTDTQYF
clone size: -; D gene: TRBD1; J gene: TRBJ2-3; CDR3 length: 15; V gene: TRBV11-1; CDR3 DNA: TGTGCCAGCAGCCACGGGACAGATCGAACAGATACGCAGTATTTT; CDR3 protein: CASSHGTDRTDTQYF
clone size: -; D gene: -; J gene: TRBJ2-7; CDR3 length: 14; V gene: TRBV10-3; CDR3 DNA: TGTGCCATCAGTGATGGAGTCGCCATTTCCGAGCAGTACTTC; CDR3 protein: CAISDGVAISEQYF
clone size: -; D gene: -; J gene: TRBJ2-5; CDR3 length: 13; V gene: TRBV18; CDR3 DNA: TGTGCCAGCTCACCCAGCAGGGAAGAGACCCAGTACTTC; CDR3 protein: CASSPSREETQYF
clone size: -; D gene: TRBD1; J gene: TRBJ1-2; CDR3 length: 13; V gene: TRBV4-2; CDR3 DNA: TGTGCCAGCAGCCAGGACAGGGACTATGGCTACACCTTC; CDR3 protein: CASSQDRDYGYTF
clone size: once; D gene: -; J gene: TRBJ2-1; CDR3 length: 13; V gene: TRBV24-1; CDR3 DNA: TGTGCCACCACCGCTAATCTGGGCGCTGAGCAGTTCTTC; CDR3 protein: CATTANLGAEQFF
clone size: -; D gene: TRBD2; J gene: TRBJ2-1; CDR3 length: 17; V gene: TRBV5-6; CDR3 DNA: TGTGCCAGCAGCTTGGTCCTAGCGGGGGGCCGAGGGGATGAGCAGTTCTTC; CDR3 protein: CASSLVLAGGRGDEQFF
clone size: -; D gene: -; J gene: TRBJ1-1; CDR3 length: 12; V gene: TRBV4-2; CDR3 DNA: TGTGCCAGCGAGGCCCCGAACACTGAAGCTTTCTTT; CDR3 protein: CASEAPNTEAFF
clone size: few; D gene: TRBD1; J gene: TRBJ1-1; CDR3 length: 17; V gene: TRBV12-5; CDR3 DNA: TGTGCTAGTGGTTCCGTCCCGGGACAGGGGCGGCGGACTGAAGCTTTCTTT; CDR3 protein: CASGSVPGQGRRTEAFF
clone size: -; D gene: TRBD1; J gene: TRBJ1-2; CDR3 length: 15; V gene: TRBV7-3; CDR3 DNA: TGTGCCAGCAGCCTACTAGCAGGGGGCTACTATGGCTACACCTTC; CDR3 protein: CASSLLAGGYYGYTF
clone size: few; D gene: -; J gene: TRBJ1-3; CDR3 length: 16; V gene: TRBV19; CDR3 DNA: TGTGCCAGTAGTATTCGTAGGACAACGTACGGAAACACCATATATTTT; CDR3 protein: CASSIRRTTYGNTIYF
clone size: once; D gene: TRBD2; J gene: TRBJ2-4; CDR3 length: 14; V gene: TRBV30; CDR3 DNA: TGTGCCTGGAGCGGTCAGCGGGGGACAAACATTCAGTACTTC; CDR3 protein: CAWSGQRGTNIQYF
clone size: -; D gene: -; J gene: TRBJ1-1; CDR3 length: 13; V gene: TRBV27; CDR3 DNA: TGTGCCAGCAGTTTAGGGTCCAGGGATCGGGCTTTCTTT; CDR3 protein: CASSLGSRDRAFF
clone size: -; D gene: -; J gene: TRBJ2-7; CDR3 length: 11; V gene: TRBV20-1; CDR3 DNA: TGCAGTGCTAGCACGGGTTCTGGGCAGTACTTC; CDR3 protein: CSASTGSGQYF
clone size: -; D gene: -; J gene: TRBJ2-1; CDR3 length: 17; V gene: TRBV4-1; CDR3 DNA: TGCGCCAGCAGCCCTATCCTGGCGAGGGTCTCCTACAATGAGCAGTTCTTC; CDR3 protein: CASSPILARVSYNEQFF